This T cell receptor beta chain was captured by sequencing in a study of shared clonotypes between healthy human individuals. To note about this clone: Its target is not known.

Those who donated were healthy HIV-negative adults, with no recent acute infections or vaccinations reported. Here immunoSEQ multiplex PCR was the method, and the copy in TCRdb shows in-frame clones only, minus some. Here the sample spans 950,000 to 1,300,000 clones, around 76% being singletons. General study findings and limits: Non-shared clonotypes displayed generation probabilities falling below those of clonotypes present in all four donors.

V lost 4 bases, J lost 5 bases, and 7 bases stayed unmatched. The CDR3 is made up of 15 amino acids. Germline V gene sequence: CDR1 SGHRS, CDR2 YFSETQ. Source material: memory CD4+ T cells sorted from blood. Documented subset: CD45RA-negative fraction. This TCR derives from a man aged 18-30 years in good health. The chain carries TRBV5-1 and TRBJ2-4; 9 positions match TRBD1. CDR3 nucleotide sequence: TGCGCCAGCAGCCGGACAGGGGATGGTCAAAACATTCAGTACTTC. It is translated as CASSRTGDGQNIQYF.